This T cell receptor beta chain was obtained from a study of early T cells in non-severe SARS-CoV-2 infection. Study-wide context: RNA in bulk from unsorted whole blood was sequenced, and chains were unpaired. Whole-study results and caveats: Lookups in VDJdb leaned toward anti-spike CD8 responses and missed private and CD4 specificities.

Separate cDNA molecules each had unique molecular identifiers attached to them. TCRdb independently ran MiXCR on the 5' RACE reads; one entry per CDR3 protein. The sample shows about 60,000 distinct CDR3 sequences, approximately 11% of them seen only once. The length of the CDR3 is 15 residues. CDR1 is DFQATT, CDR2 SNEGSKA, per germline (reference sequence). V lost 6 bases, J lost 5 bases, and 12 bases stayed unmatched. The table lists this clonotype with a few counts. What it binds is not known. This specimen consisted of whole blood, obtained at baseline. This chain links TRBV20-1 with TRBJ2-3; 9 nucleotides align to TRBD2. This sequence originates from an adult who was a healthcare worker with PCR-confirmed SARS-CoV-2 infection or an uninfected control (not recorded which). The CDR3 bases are TGCAGTGCCTCCCCGGCGGGGGGGCACGGAGATACGCAGTATTTT. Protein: CSASPAGGHGDTQYF.